This T cell receptor (beta chain) appears in the sequencing data of a study of OX40 agonist ivuxolimab in advanced cancers. Study as a whole: Patients took ivuxolimab, an agonistic anti-OX40 (CD134) antibody.

The germline V gene has CDR1 SQVTM and CDR2 ANQGSEA. This CDR3 has 13 amino acids. Trimming removed 3 bases at V and 8 bases at J, with 16 bases between. Repertoires were generated with immunoSEQ multiplex PCR, while TCRdb's copy carries only in-frame clones and drops some. The sample shows some 50,000 clones, just under 95% of them seen only once. The rearrangement uses TRBV29-1 and TRBJ1-2; TRBD1 might be the D (5 bases). Sequences were derived from CD4+ or CD8+ T cells sorted from blood, sampled in a trial of the OX40 agonist ivuxolimab. This TCR came from an adult with an advanced solid tumor such as melanoma, head and neck, liver or kidney cancer. DNA of the CDR3: TGCAGCGTTGACTCGACGGGGGTGGAGGGCTACACCTTC. This codes for CSVDSTGVEGYTF.